These 14 T cell receptor beta chains share one sample of origin, sequenced in a study of shared clonotypes between healthy human individuals. Produced via immunoSEQ multiplex PCR; TCRdb's table is partial and in-frame only. The sample shows more than 2 million clones, about 94% of them seen only once. The sequenced sample consisted of naive CD4+ T cells sorted from blood. Subset specified: CD45RA+ positively selected. The receptors shown here come from a man younger than 35 in good health.

To note about this clone: This same CDR3 is encoded by further DNA sequences in the sample. The gene calls are TRBV7-2 and TRBJ2-1; 12 bases are a match to TRBD2. In germline, CDR1 is SGHTA, CDR2 FQGNSA. This CDR3 is 16 amino acids long. V lost 1 base to trimming and J lost 6 bases; unmatched junction nucleotides: 4. CDR3 coding DNA: TGTGCCAGCAGCTTAGAAGGACTAGCGGGACCCAATGAGCAGTTCTTC. Translation gives CASSLEGLAGPNEQFF. Full variable domain (outside the CDR3, taken from reference TRBV7-2 and TRBJ2-1): GAGVSQSPSNKVTEKGKDVELRCDPISGHTALYWYRQSLGQGLEFLIYFQGNSAPDKSGLPSDRFSAERTGGSVSTLTIQRTQQEDSAVYLCASSLEGLAGPNEQFFGPGTRLTVL.

The chain has TRBV6-5 and TRBJ2-7; D might be TRBD1 or TRBD2, each matching 6 bases. Germline V gene data show CDR1 as MNHEY and CDR2 as SVGAGI. This CDR3 has 14 residues. The ends were cut back, 6 bases at V and 3 bases at J, with 15 bases in the middle. The CDR3 here is CASRRGTGRYEQYF. Written as DNA, the CDR3 is TGTGCCAGCAGGAGGGGGACTGGCCGCTACGAGCAGTACTTC.

CDR3 in amino acids: CASTLPESYNSPLHF. In DNA form, the CDR3 reads TGTGCCAGCACCCTGCCGGAATCCTATAATTCACCCCTCCACTTT. The chain joins TRBV6-1 to TRBJ1-6; unclear D gene. The length of the CDR3 is 15 residues. Germline V gene lookup returns CDR1 MNHNS and CDR2 SASEGT. Trimming pared 7 bases from V and 1 base from J, leaving 11 bases between.

This rearrangement joins TRBV6-1 to TRBJ2-1, with 12 bases that match TRBD2. V lost 4 bases, J lost 7 bases, and 17 bases stayed unmatched. CDR3 size: 19 residues. Looked up from germline, CDR1 is MNHNS and CDR2 is SASEGT. CDR3 in DNA: TGTGCCAGCAGTGCTCCCGGGACTAGCGGGCTATCCCGAGGGAATGAGCAGTTCTTC. Its translation: CASSAPGTSGLSRGNEQFF.

The J gene is TRBJ1-2, the V gene TRBV5-1, with D hard to call. V gave up 3 bases and J gave up 2 bases, with 20 bases separating them. The V gene's germline CDR1 is SGHRS and CDR2 YFSETQ. This CDR3 comprises 17 residues. CDR3 protein: CASSWGDNKGGNYGYTF. CDR3 in DNA: TGCGCCAGCAGCTGGGGTGACAACAAGGGAGGGAACTATGGCTACACCTTC.

This chain uses TRBV2 with TRBJ2-3; D unclear. Trimming pared 5 bases from V and 5 bases from J, leaving 8 bases between. The CDR3 extends over 12 amino acids. Germline V gives CDR1 SNHLY, CDR2 FYNNEI. The CDR3 spells CASSPQIDTQYF. The CDR3, as DNA: TGTGCCAGCAGTCCTCAGATAGATACGCAGTATTTT. The whole variable domain, filled in from reference TRBV2 and TRBJ2-3, reads EPEVTQTPSHQVTQMGQEVILRCVPISNHLYFYWYRQILGQKVEFLVSFYNNEISEKSEIFDDQFSVERPDGSNFTLKIRSTKLEDSAMYFCASSPQIDTQYFGPGTRLTVL.

The V and J genes are TRBV6-5 and TRBJ2-5; 8 nucleotides match TRBD2. CDR1 and CDR2 (germline): MNHEY, SVGAGI. The CDR3 is 13 residues long. Losses at the gene ends were 6 bases for V and 4 bases for J; bases not matched to a gene: 4. The CDR3 DNA is TGTGCCAGCAGCAGGACTAGCTCAGAGACCCAGTACTTC. Translated: CASSRTSSETQYF.

The rearrangement uses TRBV4-1 and TRBJ2-1, with 9 bases identical to TRBD2. The CDR3 runs 15 residues. Trimming cost V 2 bases and J 8 bases; bases outside gene matches: 7. Germline CDR1 is MGHRA and CDR2 is YSYEKL. The CDR3 region is CASSQRGLARDEQFF. Here the CDR3 DNA reads TGCGCCAGCAGCCAAAGGGGACTAGCTCGCGATGAGCAGTTCTTC.

A word on this clone: The sample holds other DNA sequences that translate to the same CDR3. The V and J genes are TRBV30 and TRBJ1-1; TRBD1 might be the D (5 bases). The CDR3 has 13 amino acids. V was clipped by 1 base and J by 1 base, with 7 bases between them. Germline CDR1 GTSNPN, CDR2 SVGIG (reference sequence). CDR3 region: CAWSGQGNTEAFF. CDR3 nucleotides: TGTGCCTGGAGTGGCCAGGGGAACACTGAAGCTTTCTTT.

The chain recombines TRBV7-2 with TRBJ1-6, with unresolved D. The CDR3 has 16 amino acids. Germline CDR1 SGHTA, CDR2 FQGNSA. The V end was cut by 1 base, the J end by 10 bases, with 17 bases between. The DNA for the CDR3 is TGTGCCAGCAGCTTAGAGGGTCCCCCCGGTGGCTCACCCCTCCACTTT. Translating it yields CASSLEGPPGGSPLHF. The whole variable domain, filled in from reference TRBV7-2 and TRBJ1-6, reads GAGVSQSPSNKVTEKGKDVELRCDPISGHTALYWYRQSLGQGLEFLIYFQGNSAPDKSGLPSDRFSAERTGGSVSTLTIQRTQQEDSAVYLCASSLEGPPGGSPLHFGNGTRLTVT.

The chain is built from TRBV4-2 and TRBJ1-2; D gene unclear. The V end lost 2 bases, the J end lost 3 bases, and 10 bases lay between the germline ends. The CDR3 sequence is 14 residues long. CDR1 and CDR2 from the germline V gene are LGHNA and YNFKEQ. The CDR3 region is CASSQIRQDYGYTF. The DNA for the CDR3 is TGTGCCAGCAGCCAAATCAGGCAGGACTATGGCTACACCTTC.

The genes are TRBV20-1 and TRBJ1-1; tentative D call: TRBD1 (5 bases). The germline V gene has CDR1 DFQATT and CDR2 SNEGSKA (reference sequence). The CDR3 consists of 10 residues. The germline V and J ends were trimmed by 6 bases and 4 bases, with 6 bases remaining between them. CDR3 sequence (DNA): TGCAGTGCGGGGGTCACTGAAGCTTTCTTT. Amino acids: CSAGVTEAFF.

The J gene is TRBJ1-4, the V gene TRBV29-1, with D tentatively TRBD1 (5 bases). Germline V gives CDR1 SQVTM, CDR2 ANQGSEA. V dropped 7 bases and J dropped 4 bases, with 13 bases sitting between them. The CDR3 has 13 amino acids. CDR3 sequence reads: CSGRDPRNEKLFF. The CDR3 DNA reads TGCAGCGGGAGGGACCCTCGTAATGAAAAACTGTTTTTT.

V usage is TRBV2 and J usage is TRBJ1-4; D is unresolved. CDR1 and CDR2 from the germline V gene are SNHLY and FYNNEI. The ends were cut back, 2 bases at V and 11 bases at J, with 6 bases in the middle. There are 11 residues in the CDR3. The CDR3 region has the DNA TGTGCCAGCAGTGAAATCCAGAAACTGTTTTTT. This translates into CASSEIQKLFF.